A single sample gave rise to the 15 T cell receptor beta chains below, sequenced in a study of blood T cells in healthy people across ages. A J-beta primer mix and a sample-barcoded 5' primer were used in a second PCR of about 7 to 12 cycles. TCRdb re-derived calls from the 5' RACE reads in MiXCR, one entry per CDR3 protein. This sample has about 830,000 distinct CDR3 sequences, with less than 80% found just once. Source material: blood. The receptors originated from a man aged 30-40 years in good health.

The chain uses TRBV4-3 and TRBJ2-5, with 8 nucleotides matching TRBD2. The J segment lost 5 bases and the V segment lost 0 bases, leaving 5 bases of the junction unmatched. Germline V CDR1 and CDR2: LGHNA, YSLEER. This CDR3 has 15 residues. CDR3 sequence reads: CASSQEDGGEETQYF. The CDR3 DNA sequence: TGCGCCAGCAGCCAAGAAGACGGGGGGGAGGAGACCCAGTACTTC.

This clonotype was observed a few times. V gene TRBV5-1 combines with J gene TRBJ2-7; D is possibly TRBD1 (5 bases). Trimming removed 2 bases from V and 4 bases from J, with 16 bases in between. Looked up from germline, CDR1 is SGHRS and CDR2 is YFSETQ. There are 15 residues in the CDR3. CDR3 DNA: TGCGCCAGCAGCTTCACCATTCAGGGATCGTACGAGCAGTACTTC. This codes for CASSFTIQGSYEQYF.

The J gene is TRBJ2-7, the V gene TRBV18; 8 bases are a match to TRBD1. V dropped 3 bases and J dropped 2; count of bases not matched to a gene: 6. The CDR3 sequence is 15 residues long. CDR1 KGHSH and CDR2 LQKENI come from the germline V gene. Written as DNA, the CDR3 is TGTGCCAGCTCACCGCCGGGACAGGCCACCTACGAGCAGTACTTC. Amino acid sequence: CASSPPGQATYEQYF. The variable domain in full, completed from reference TRBV18 and TRBJ2-7, reads NAGVMQNPRHLVRRRGQEARLRCSPMKGHSHVYWYRQLPEEGLKFMVYLQKENIIDESGMPKERFSAEFPKEGPSILRIQQVVRGDSAAYFCASSPPGQATYEQYFGPGTRLTVT.

This clonotype came up once. This rearrangement joins TRBV15 to TRBJ2-5; 14 nucleotides agree with TRBD2. This CDR3 has 21 amino acids. Germline V CDR1 and CDR2: LNHNV, YYDKDF (reference sequence). Trimming cost V 1 base and J 11 bases; bases outside gene matches: 24. Here the CDR3 DNA reads TGTGCCACCAGCAGAGCCTCACTCCCGACTAGCGGGGGGGCAAGAAGGAATGAGCAGTACTTC. The encoded protein is CATSRASLPTSGGARRNEQYF.

This clonotype was seen a few times. The chain is built from TRBV3-1 and TRBJ1-2, with D unclear. The CDR3 is 13 amino acids. Germline CDR1 LGHDT, CDR2 YNNKEL (reference sequence). V was cut by 0 bases and J by 8 bases, with 10 bases left in between. CDR3: CASSQEGRWGYTF. CDR3 nucleotide sequence: TGTGCCAGCAGCCAAGAGGGTCGATGGGGCTACACCTTC.

The chain is built from TRBV28 and TRBJ2-3; 7 bases align to TRBD1. The CDR3 sequence is 15 residues long. V lost 3 bases to trimming and J lost 5 bases; unmatched junction nucleotides: 8. CDR1 MDHEN and CDR2 SYDVKM come from the germline V gene. The CDR3 reads CASSFEGAGVDTQYF. The CDR3 nucleotides are TGTGCCAGCAGTTTCGAGGGGGCCGGTGTAGATACGCAGTATTTT.

The chain recombines TRBV6-6 with TRBJ1-2, with a tentative D call TRBD1 (5 bases). The CDR3 has 13 amino acids. Germline V gene data show CDR1 as MNHNY and CDR2 as SVGAGI (reference sequence). Trimming stripped 7 bases from V and 8 bases from J, with 17 bases between. The CDR3 loop reads CASNPGTPNGYTF. CDR3 nucleotide sequence: TGTGCCAGCAATCCCGGGACCCCAAACGGCTACACCTTC.

The J gene is TRBJ1-2, the V gene TRBV7-9; no clear D gene. This CDR3 region has 13 residues. Germline CDR1 is SEHNR and CDR2 is FQNEAQ (reference sequence). V lost 3 bases to trimming and J lost 4 bases, with 9 bases between them. The CDR3: CASSLGYTYGYTF. The DNA of the CDR3 is TGTGCCAGCAGCTTGGGGTATACCTATGGCTACACCTTC.

The chain joins TRBV6-2 or TRBV6-3 to TRBJ2-3; TRBD2 agrees at 12 bases. CDR3 size: 18 residues. Trimming removed 6 bases from V and 8 bases from J; junction bases left unmatched: 18. Germline lookup yields CDR1 MNHEY and CDR2 SVGEGT. The CDR3 DNA reads as TGTGCCAGCAGCTCCCCCCCGGACCCTAGCGGGGGGGCGTCTACGCAGTATTTT. This encodes CASSSPPDPSGGASTQYF.

This clonotype came up a few times. For the CDR3, the DNA is TGTGCCAGCAGCAGGACAGGGGGAGAGGACACTGAAGCTTTCTTT. Protein sequence: CASSRTGGEDTEAFF. The rearrangement joins TRBV25-1 to TRBJ1-1, with TRBD1 matching over 10 bases. The CDR3 is 15 residues long. Germline values: CDR1 MGHDK, CDR2 SYGVNS. J gave up 3 bases and V 6 bases, and 7 bases lay outside the gene matches.

This chain links TRBV5-6 with TRBJ2-1; a possible D gene is TRBD2 (6 bases). The V gene's germline CDR1 is SGHDT and CDR2 YYEEEE. The V and J ends lost 4 bases and 10 bases respectively, with 12 bases between them. The CDR3 totals 12 residues. In nucleotides, the CDR3 is TGTGCCAGCAGCCCCGGAGGGTTAGAGCAGTTCTTC. It codes for CASSPGGLEQFF. The whole variable domain, filled in from reference TRBV5-6 and TRBJ2-1, reads DAGVTQSPTHLIKTRGQQVTLRCSPKSGHDTVSWYQQALGQGPQFIFQYYEEEERQRGNFPDRFSGHQFPNYSSELNVNALLLGDSALYLCASSPGGLEQFFGPGTRLTVL.

This chain connects TRBV12-3 or TRBV12-4 to TRBJ2-3; D not certain. The CDR3 covers 14 residues. V lost 7 bases, J lost 1 base, and 12 bases lay in between. CDR3 amino acids: CASTLSQGTDTQYF. CDR3 coding DNA: TGTGCCAGCACCTTGTCCCAGGGCACAGATACGCAGTATTTT.

V usage is TRBV15 and J usage is TRBJ2-7; D possibly corresponds to TRBD1 (7 bases). Germline V gene sequence: CDR1 LNHNV, CDR2 YYDKDF (reference sequence). Trimming shortened V by 1 base and J by 0 bases, and 13 bases separated the two germline ends. The CDR3 runs 16 residues. The CDR3 sequence is CATSRGGGTVSYEQYF. In DNA form, the CDR3 reads TGTGCCACCAGCAGAGGTGGGGGGACAGTCTCCTACGAGCAGTACTTC.

The rearrangement uses TRBV15 and TRBJ2-1, with 12 bases identical to TRBD1. CDR1 is LNHNV, CDR2 YYDKDF, per germline (reference sequence). This CDR3 is built from 18 residues. The junction had 12 bases not matched to a gene; V was cut back by 5 bases and J by 4 bases. This chain's CDR3 is CATSGPGTGGFRYNEQFF. The CDR3 DNA sequence: TGTGCCACCAGCGGACCCGGGACAGGGGGCTTTCGGTACAATGAGCAGTTCTTC.

J is TRBJ2-7 and V is TRBV9; D is unresolved. Germline V CDR1 and CDR2: SGDLS, YYNGEE. The germline V and J ends were trimmed by 4 bases and 3 bases, with 14 bases remaining between them. The CDR3 covers 14 residues. In DNA form, the CDR3 reads TGTGCCAGCAGCCGTAGCCAGGAAATCTACGAGCAGTACTTC. Translated, it gives CASSRSQEIYEQYF.